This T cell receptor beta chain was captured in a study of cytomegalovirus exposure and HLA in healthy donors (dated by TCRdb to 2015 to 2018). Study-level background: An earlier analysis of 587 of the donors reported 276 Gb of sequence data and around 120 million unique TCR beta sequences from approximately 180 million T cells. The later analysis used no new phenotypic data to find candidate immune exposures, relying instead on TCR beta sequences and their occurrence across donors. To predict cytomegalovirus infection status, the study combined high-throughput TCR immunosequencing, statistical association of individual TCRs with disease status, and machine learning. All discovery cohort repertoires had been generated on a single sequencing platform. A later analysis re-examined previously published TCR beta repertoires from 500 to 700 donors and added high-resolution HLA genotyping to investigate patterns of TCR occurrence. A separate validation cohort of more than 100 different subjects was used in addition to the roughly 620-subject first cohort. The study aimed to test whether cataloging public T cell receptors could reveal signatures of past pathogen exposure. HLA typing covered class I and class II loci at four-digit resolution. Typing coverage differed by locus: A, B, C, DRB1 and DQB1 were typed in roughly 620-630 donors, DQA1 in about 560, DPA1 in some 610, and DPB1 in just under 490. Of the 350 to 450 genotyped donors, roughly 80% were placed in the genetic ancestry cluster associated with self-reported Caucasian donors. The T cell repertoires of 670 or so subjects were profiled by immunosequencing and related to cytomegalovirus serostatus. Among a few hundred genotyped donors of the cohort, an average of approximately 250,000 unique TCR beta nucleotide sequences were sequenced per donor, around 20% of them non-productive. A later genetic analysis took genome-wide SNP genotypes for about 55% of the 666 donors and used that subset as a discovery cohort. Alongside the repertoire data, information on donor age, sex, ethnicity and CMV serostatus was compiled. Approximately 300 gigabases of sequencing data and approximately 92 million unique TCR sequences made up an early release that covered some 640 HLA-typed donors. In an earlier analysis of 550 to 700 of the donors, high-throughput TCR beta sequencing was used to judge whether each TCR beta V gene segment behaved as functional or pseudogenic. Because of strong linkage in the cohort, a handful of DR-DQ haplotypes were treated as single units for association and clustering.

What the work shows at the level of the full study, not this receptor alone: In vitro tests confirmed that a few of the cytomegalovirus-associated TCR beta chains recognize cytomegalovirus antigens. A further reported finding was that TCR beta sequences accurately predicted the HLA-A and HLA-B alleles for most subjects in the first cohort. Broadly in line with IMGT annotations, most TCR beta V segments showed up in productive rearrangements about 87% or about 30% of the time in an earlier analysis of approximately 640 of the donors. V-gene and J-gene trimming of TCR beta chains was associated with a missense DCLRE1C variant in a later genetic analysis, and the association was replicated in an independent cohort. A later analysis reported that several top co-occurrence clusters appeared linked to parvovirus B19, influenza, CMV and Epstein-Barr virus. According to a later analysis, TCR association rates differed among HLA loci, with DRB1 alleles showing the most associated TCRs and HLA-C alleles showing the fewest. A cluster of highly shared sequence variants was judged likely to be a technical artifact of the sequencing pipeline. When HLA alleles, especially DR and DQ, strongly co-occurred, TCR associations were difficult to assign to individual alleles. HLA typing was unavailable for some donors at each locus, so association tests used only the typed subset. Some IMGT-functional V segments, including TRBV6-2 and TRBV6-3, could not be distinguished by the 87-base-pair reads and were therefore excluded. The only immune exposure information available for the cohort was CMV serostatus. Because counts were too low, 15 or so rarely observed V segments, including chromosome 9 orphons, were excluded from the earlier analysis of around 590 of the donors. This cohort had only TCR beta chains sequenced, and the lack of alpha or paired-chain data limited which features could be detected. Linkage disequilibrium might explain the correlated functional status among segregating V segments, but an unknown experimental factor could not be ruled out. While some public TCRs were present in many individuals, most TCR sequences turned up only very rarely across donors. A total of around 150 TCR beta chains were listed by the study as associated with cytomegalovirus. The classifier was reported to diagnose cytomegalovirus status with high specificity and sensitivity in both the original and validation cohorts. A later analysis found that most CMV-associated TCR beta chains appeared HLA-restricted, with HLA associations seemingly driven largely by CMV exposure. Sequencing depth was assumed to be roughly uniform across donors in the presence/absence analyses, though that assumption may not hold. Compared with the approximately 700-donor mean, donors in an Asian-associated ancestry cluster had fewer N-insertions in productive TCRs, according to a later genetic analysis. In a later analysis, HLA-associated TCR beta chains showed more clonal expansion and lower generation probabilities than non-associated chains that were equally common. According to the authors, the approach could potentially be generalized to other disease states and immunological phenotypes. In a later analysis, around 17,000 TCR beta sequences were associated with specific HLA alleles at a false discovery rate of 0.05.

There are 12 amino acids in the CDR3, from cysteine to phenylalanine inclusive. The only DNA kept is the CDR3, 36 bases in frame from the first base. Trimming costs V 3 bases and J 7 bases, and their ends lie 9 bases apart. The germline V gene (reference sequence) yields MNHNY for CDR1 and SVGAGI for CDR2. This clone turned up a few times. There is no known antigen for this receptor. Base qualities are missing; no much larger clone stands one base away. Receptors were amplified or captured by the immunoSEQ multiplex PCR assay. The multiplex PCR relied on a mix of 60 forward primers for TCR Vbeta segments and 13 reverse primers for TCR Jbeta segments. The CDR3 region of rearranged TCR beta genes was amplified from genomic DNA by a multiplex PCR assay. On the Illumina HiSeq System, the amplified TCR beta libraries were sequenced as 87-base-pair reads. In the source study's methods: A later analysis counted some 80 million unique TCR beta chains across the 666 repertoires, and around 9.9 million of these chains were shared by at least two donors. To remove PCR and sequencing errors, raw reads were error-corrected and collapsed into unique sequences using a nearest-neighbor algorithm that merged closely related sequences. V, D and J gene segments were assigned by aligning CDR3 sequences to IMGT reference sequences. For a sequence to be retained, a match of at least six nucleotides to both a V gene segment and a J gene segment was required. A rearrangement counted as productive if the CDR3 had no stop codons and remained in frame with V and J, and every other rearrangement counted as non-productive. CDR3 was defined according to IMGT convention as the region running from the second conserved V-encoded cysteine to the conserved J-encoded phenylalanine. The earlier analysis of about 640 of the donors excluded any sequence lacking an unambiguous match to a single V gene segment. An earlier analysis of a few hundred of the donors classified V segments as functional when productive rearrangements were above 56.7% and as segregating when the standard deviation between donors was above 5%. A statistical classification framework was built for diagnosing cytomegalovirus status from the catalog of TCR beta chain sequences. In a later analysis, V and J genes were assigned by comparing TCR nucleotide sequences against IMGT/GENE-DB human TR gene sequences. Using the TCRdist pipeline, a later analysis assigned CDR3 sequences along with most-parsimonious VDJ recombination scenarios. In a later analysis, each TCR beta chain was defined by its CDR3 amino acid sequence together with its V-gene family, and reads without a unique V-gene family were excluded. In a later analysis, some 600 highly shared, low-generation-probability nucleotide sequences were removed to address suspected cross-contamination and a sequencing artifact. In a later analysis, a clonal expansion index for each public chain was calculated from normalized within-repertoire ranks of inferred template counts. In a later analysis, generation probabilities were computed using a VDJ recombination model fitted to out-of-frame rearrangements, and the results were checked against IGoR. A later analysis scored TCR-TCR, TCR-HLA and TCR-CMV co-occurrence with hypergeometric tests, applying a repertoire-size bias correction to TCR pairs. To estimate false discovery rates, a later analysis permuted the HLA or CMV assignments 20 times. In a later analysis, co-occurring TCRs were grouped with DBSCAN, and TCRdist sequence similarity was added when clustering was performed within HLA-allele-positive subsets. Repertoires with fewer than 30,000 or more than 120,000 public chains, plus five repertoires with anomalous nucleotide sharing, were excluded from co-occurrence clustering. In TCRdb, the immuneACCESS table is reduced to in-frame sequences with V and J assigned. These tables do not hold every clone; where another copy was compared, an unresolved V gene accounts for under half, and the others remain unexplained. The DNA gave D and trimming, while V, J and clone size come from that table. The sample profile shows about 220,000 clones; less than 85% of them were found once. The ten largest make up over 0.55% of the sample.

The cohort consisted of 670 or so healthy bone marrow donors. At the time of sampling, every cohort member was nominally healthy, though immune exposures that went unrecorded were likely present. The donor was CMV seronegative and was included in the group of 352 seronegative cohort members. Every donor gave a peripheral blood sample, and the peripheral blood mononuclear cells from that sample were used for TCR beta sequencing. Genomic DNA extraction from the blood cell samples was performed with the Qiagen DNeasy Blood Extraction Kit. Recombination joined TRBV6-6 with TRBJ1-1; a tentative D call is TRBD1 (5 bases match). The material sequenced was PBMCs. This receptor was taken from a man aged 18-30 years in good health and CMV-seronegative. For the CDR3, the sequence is CASSYETGEAFF. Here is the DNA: TGTGCCAGCAGTTATGAAACAGGTGAAGCTTTCTTT.